This passage covers 6 T cell receptor beta chains from one sample sequenced in a study of cytomegalovirus exposure and HLA in healthy donors. PCR involved 60 Vbeta and 13 Jbeta primers. Clones were sequenced by immunoSEQ multiplex PCR, and TCRdb holds only the in-frame ones, with some missing. Among just over 150,000 clones listed, about 79% were seen once. Sequencing used PBMCs. Source of these receptors: a woman between 50 and 59 years old in good health and CMV-seropositive.

The rearrangement joins TRBV6-1 to TRBJ1-2; 7 bases are a match to TRBD1. The CDR3 has 13 amino acids. Trimming took 2 bases from V and 3 from J; bases not matched to a gene: 0. Germline V gene lookup returns CDR1 MNHNS and CDR2 SASEGT. The CDR3 nucleotides are TGTGCCAGCAGTGAACAGGGGGACTATGGCTACACCTTC. It specifies CASSEQGDYGYTF.

The rearrangement joins TRBV10-3 to TRBJ1-1; 9 bases match TRBD1. V was clipped by 6 bases and J by 1 base; unmatched bases: 6. This CDR3 has 15 residues. Germline values: CDR1 ENHRY, CDR2 SYGVKD. The CDR3 loop is CAIRTGGTQNTEAFF. For the CDR3, the DNA is TGTGCCATCAGGACAGGGGGGACTCAGAACACTGAAGCTTTCTTT.

This sequence joins TRBV7-9 and TRBJ1-5; the D gene is possibly TRBD1 (5 bases). Germline CDR1 and CDR2: SEHNR and FQNEAQ (reference sequence). The CDR3 is 15 residues long. V lost 4 bases and J lost 1, with 11 bases in between. As DNA, the CDR3 is TGTGCCAGCAGCTCCGGGGGGGTGAGCAATCAGCCCCAGCATTTT. Protein sequence: CASSSGGVSNQPQHF.

This rearrangement joins TRBV25-1 to TRBJ2-5, with unresolved D. Trimming removed 3 bases at V and 0 bases at J, with 8 bases between. Per germline, CDR1 MGHDK and CDR2 SYGVNS. The CDR3 is made up of 14 amino acids. CDR3 in DNA: TGTGCCAGCAGTGAGGAGATGTACCAAGAGACCCAGTACTTC. It is translated as CASSEEMYQETQYF.

This chain joins TRBV6-5 and TRBJ2-2, with 7 bases identical to TRBD1. CDR1 and CDR2 from the germline V gene are MNHEY and SVGAGI. Trimming at V came to 6 bases and at J to 7 bases, leaving 2 bases not matched to a gene. The CDR3 consists of 12 residues. CDR3 in amino acids: CASRRTGGELFF. DNA of the CDR3: TGTGCCAGCAGAAGGACAGGCGGGGAGCTGTTTTTT.

The CDR3 bases are TGTGCCAGCCGGACAGGGGGGGCCTACGAGCAGTACTTC. Protein product: CASRTGGAYEQYF. The genes are TRBV2 and TRBJ2-7, with 10 bases matching TRBD1. The J segment lost 2 bases and the V segment lost 8 bases, leaving 3 bases of the junction unmatched. Germline CDR1 reads SNHLY; CDR2 reads FYNNEI. The CDR3 totals 13 residues.